This T cell receptor (beta chain) was retrieved from a study of T-cell reconstitution after alpha-beta-depleted transplantation in children. Notes on the study in general: The main origin of T-cell counts and diversity one year after transplant was newly produced T cells. It was reported that alpha-beta T cells came from several hundred expanded graft clones (about two months after transplant).

V shed 6 bases and J 6 bases; nucleotides not matched to a gene: 4. This CDR3 has 13 residues. Per the germline V gene, CDR1 is DFQATT and CDR2 is SNEGSKA (reference sequence). Molecular barcoding with unique molecular identifiers was used for the TCRbeta library. Using its own MiXCR run on the PCR reads, TCRdb lists one record per CDR3 protein. The data show approximately 500,000 distinct CDR3 sequences, over 9.5% seen once. This clonotype was counted ten times or more. The antigen is unknown. This sample comprised PBMCs, obtained before TCRalphabeta/CD19-depleted stem cell transplant. The J gene is TRBJ2-1, the V gene TRBV20-1, with TRBD2 matching over 11 bases. The sequence derives from a child aged 2 to 10 with inherited bone marrow failure, due to receive a stem cell transplant. CDR3 protein: CSACSGRGNEQFF. The DNA of the CDR3 is TGCAGTGCGTGTAGCGGGAGGGGCAATGAGCAGTTCTTC.